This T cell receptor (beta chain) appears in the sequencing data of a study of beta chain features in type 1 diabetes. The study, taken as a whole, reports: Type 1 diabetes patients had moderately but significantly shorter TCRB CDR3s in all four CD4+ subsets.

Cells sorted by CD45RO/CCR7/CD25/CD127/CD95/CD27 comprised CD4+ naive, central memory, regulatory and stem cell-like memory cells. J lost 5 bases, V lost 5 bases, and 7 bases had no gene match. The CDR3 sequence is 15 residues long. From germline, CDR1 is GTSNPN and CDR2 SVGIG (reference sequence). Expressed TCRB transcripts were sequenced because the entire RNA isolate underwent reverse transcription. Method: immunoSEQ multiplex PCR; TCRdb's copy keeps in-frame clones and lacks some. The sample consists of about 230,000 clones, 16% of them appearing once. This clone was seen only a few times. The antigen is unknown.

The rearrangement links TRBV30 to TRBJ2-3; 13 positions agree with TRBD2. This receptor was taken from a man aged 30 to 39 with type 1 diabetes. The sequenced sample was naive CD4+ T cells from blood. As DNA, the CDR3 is TGTGCCTGGGGACTAGCGGGAGCGACCGGAGATACGCAGTATTTT. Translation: CAWGLAGATGDTQYF.